This T cell receptor (beta chain) was found in a study of T cells after yellow fever vaccination. Study-level points and caveats: Highly abundant clonotypes carried over from the bulk population could end up in FACS-sorted repertoires as contaminants.

TCRdb passed the 5' RACE reads through MiXCR, listing each CDR3 protein once. The top ten hold 15% to 20% of the sample, which has more than 350,000 distinct CDR3 sequences, 9.5% to 13% seen once. Remarks on this clonotype: Its matching antigen is unknown.

The germline gives CDR1 MDHEN, CDR2 SYDVKM. V gave up 6 bases and J gave up 9 bases, with 17 bases separating them. This CDR3 is 13 amino acids long. The chain joins TRBV28 to TRBJ1-1; D perhaps matches TRBD1 (6 bases). The TCR was taken from a man aged 18 to 30 who received the YFV17D yellow fever vaccine. Sequenced here: PBMCs, sampled on the day of the first yellow fever vaccination. Here the CDR3 reads CASSSGASWKAFF. CDR3 sequence (DNA): TGTGCCAGCAGCTCAGGGGCGTCTTGGAAAGCTTTCTTT.